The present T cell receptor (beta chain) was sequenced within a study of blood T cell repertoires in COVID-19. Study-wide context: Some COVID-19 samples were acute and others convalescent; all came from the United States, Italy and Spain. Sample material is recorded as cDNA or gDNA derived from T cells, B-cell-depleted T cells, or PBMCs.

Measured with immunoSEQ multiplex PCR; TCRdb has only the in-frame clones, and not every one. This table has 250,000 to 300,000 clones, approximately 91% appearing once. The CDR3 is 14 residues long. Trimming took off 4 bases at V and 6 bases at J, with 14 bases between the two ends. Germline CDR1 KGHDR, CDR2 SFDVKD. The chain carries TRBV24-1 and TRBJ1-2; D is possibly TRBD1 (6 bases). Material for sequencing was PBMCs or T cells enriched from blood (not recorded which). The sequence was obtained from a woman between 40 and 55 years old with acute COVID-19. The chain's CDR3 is CATSDYGQTNGYTF. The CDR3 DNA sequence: TGTGCCACCAGTGACTACGGACAGACCAATGGCTACACCTTC.